The 5 T cell receptor beta chains reported below all come from one sample, sequenced in a study of technical replicates of blood from a handful of donors. Assay: immunoSEQ multiplex PCR; the TCRdb copy retains only in-frame clones and omits some. The sample consists of about 70,000 clones, roughly 97% of them appearing once. Sequenced sample: T cells isolated from PBMCs. The receptors were sampled from a human donor in good health.

The V call is TRBV29-1, the J call TRBJ2-1; TRBD2 aligns across 12 bases. CDR1 is SQVTM, CDR2 ANQGSEA, per germline. The CDR3 runs 15 residues. V trimming: 6 bases; J trimming: 2 bases; junction bases outside the gene matches: 5. DNA of the CDR3: TGCAGCGTCTTGACTAGCGGGGGCACCTACAATGAGCAGTTCTTC. Its protein product is CSVLTSGGTYNEQFF.

The chain has TRBV27 and TRBJ2-5, with 7 bases identical to TRBD1. This CDR3 comprises 13 residues. Germline CDR1 reads MNHEY; CDR2 reads SMNVEV (reference sequence). Unmatched junction bases numbered 8, after V lost 6 bases and J lost 7 bases. In nucleotides, the CDR3 is TGTGCCAGCAGCCAAGACAGGGAAGGGACCCAGTACTTC. This encodes CASSQDREGTQYF.

The chain joins TRBV4-1 to TRBJ1-3; no clear D gene. Trimming removed 4 bases from V and 1 base from J, with 2 bases in between. Germline CDR1 reads MGHRA; CDR2 reads YSYEKL. This CDR3 has 12 amino acids. This CDR3 reads CASSLSGNTIYF. CDR3 DNA sequence: TGCGCCAGCAGCCTATCTGGAAACACCATATATTTT.

The genes are TRBV5-4 and TRBJ2-3; 7 bases align to TRBD2. V was clipped by 2 bases and J by 7 bases; unmatched bases: 13. Germline V gene sequence: CDR1 SGHNT, CDR2 YYREEE (reference sequence). The CDR3 is 16 amino acids. The CDR3 bases are TGTGCCAGCAGCTTCTCGGCGGGGGAGTCAAATAATACGCAGTATTTT. Encoded protein: CASSFSAGESNNTQYF.

The chain carries TRBV7-3 and TRBJ2-7, with a weak D call TRBD1 (5 bases). This CDR3 spans 14 amino acids. Germline CDR1 SGHTA, CDR2 FQGTGA. Trimming took 6 bases from V and 4 from J, leaving 16 bases between them. This CDR3 reads CASRSKAGWYEQYF. The CDR3, as DNA: TGTGCCAGCAGATCAAAGGCAGGGTGGTACGAGCAGTACTTC.